These 23 T cell receptor beta chains were all obtained from the same sample, sequenced in a study of Ad26.COV2.S vaccination and SARS-CoV-2 variants (dated by TCRdb to the early 2020s). The method was the immunoSEQ multiplex PCR assay. In TCRdb, the immuneACCESS table is reduced to in-frame sequences with V and J assigned. These tables do not hold every clone; where another copy was compared, an unresolved V gene accounts for under half, and the others remain unexplained. The sample records 300,000 to 450,000 clones, about 92% of which are singletons. The leading ten clones occupy about 3.8% of the sample. The intended sense of this specimen's time point label: individuals recovered from natural SARS-CoV-2 infection. Sequencing used peripheral blood, obtained after recovery from COVID-19. Receptors were obtained from a human donor who had recovered from COVID-19.

This clone came up once. The chain employs TRBV19 and TRBJ2-7; D gene unclear. Trimming removed 3 bases at V and 1 base at J, with 13 bases between. The germline CDR1 and CDR2 sequences are LNHDA and SQIVND (reference sequence). The CDR3 is 15 amino acids. The CDR3: CASSIGQTTSYEQYF. CDR3 DNA sequence: TGTGCCAGTAGTATCGGGCAGACAACATCCTACGAGCAGTACTTC.

Here the CDR3 DNA reads TGTGCCAGCAGCGTAAAGACAGATACGCAGTATTTT. It is translated as CASSVKTDTQYF. The chain combines TRBV9 with TRBJ2-3; D is undetermined. Trimming removed 1 base at V and 3 bases at J, with 3 bases between. The CDR3 has 12 amino acids. The germline V gene encodes CDR1 SGDLS and CDR2 YYNGEE.

The chain couples TRBV4-1 to TRBJ1-4; D may be TRBD1 (6 bases). Germline CDR1 is MGHRA and CDR2 is YSYEKL. Trimming removed 4 bases at V and 0 bases at J, with 12 bases between. This CDR3 has 16 amino acids. The CDR3 sequence is CASSLRQVATNEKLFF. The CDR3 DNA is TGCGCCAGCAGCCTCAGACAGGTTGCAACTAATGAAAAACTGTTTTTT.

The rearrangement links TRBV7-6 to TRBJ2-7, with D tentatively TRBD1 or TRBD2 (5 bases each). V lost 5 bases and J lost 1, with 18 bases in between. Per the germline V gene, CDR1 is SGHVS and CDR2 is FNYEAQ. The CDR3 has 16 amino acids. The CDR3 nucleotides read TGTGCCAGCAGCCCCACCGGGGCAGGAATATCCTACGAGCAGTACTTC. This translates into CASSPTGAGISYEQYF.

On this clone itself: At one end, the junction sequence differs from germline, possibly due to a read error. The gene calls are TRBV7-7 and TRBJ2-5; tentative D call: TRBD1 (5 bases). The CDR3 is made up of 16 amino acids. CDR1 and CDR2 (germline): SSHAT, FNYEAQ (reference sequence). The CDR3 region has the DNA TGTGCTAGCAGCCCAACCCCGGGCAGGGCACAAGAGACCCAGTACTTC. This codes for CASSPTPGRAQETQYF. The full variable domain, in which reference TRBV7-7 and TRBJ2-5 provide the parts outside the CDR3, is GAGVSQSPRYKVTKRGQDVTLRCDPISSHATLYWYQQALGQGPEFLTYFNYEAQPDKSGLPSDRFSAERPEGSISTLTIQRTEQRDSAMYRCASSPTPGRAQETQYFGPGTRLLVL.

This chain links TRBV7-2 with TRBJ1-4, with a possible D match to TRBD1 (6 bases). This CDR3 comprises 16 residues. The V and J ends lost 0 bases and 7 bases respectively, with 15 bases between them. CDR1 and CDR2 (germline): SGHTA, FQGNSA. The CDR3 DNA reads as TGTGCCAGCAGCTTAGCGCCTGGCAGGGGAAGTGAAAAACTGTTTTTT. Translation: CASSLAPGRGSEKLFF. Complete variable domain (other parts from reference TRBV7-2 and TRBJ1-4): GAGVSQSPSNKVTEKGKDVELRCDPISGHTALYWYRQSLGQGLEFLIYFQGNSAPDKSGLPSDRFSAERTGGSVSTLTIQRTQQEDSAVYLCASSLAPGRGSEKLFFGSGTQLSVL.

The chain couples TRBV4-1 to TRBJ1-4; possible D gene TRBD1, 6 bases. V lost 0 bases and J 8 bases, leaving 13 bases between the germline ends. The germline CDR1 and CDR2 sequences are MGHRA and YSYEKL. CDR3 length: 15 residues. The DNA of the CDR3 is TGCGCCAGCAGCCAAGATGGCAGGGGTCGAGAAAAACTGTTTTTT. Its protein product is CASSQDGRGREKLFF.

This clone was recorded once. CDR3 coding DNA: TGCGCCAGCAGCCCAACAGAGGGACAGATTTATGGCTACACCTTC. Its protein product is CASSPTEGQIYGYTF. V gene TRBV4-3 combines with J gene TRBJ1-2, with TRBD1 matching 7 bases. The V segment lost 4 bases and the J segment 5 bases; nucleotides outside the gene matches: 10. The CDR3 contains 15 residues. Germline V gene lookup returns CDR1 LGHNA and CDR2 YSLEER.

The chain uses TRBV14 and TRBJ2-3; D is undetermined. The ends were cut back, 2 bases at V and 6 bases at J, with 9 bases in the middle. Germline V CDR1 and CDR2: SGHDN, FVKESK. The CDR3 is 13 amino acids. The CDR3 sequence: CASSQRMIDTQYF. CDR3 bases: TGTGCCAGCAGCCAACGGATGATTGATACGCAGTATTTT.

V is TRBV6-5 and J is TRBJ1-1, with 8 bases fitting TRBD1. The CDR3 totals 16 residues. Germline loops: CDR1 MNHEY, CDR2 SVGAGI. J was trimmed by 3 bases and V by 2 bases; bases with no gene match: 8. Written as DNA, the CDR3 is TGTGCCAGCAGTTACCGACAGGGGAACGACTACACTGAAGCTTTCTTT. The encoded protein is CASSYRQGNDYTEAFF.

This rearrangement joins TRBV5-1 to TRBJ2-5, with a weak D call TRBD1 (5 bases). Trimming stripped 0 bases from V and 5 bases from J, with 11 bases between. The CDR3 is 14 amino acids. Germline V CDR1 and CDR2: SGHRS, YFSETQ. CDR3 sequence: CASSLGVAGETQYF. The DNA for the CDR3 is TGCGCCAGCAGCTTGGGTGTCGCAGGGGAGACCCAGTACTTC.

The chain couples TRBV10-3 to TRBJ2-6, with D possibly called TRBD1 or TRBD2 (5 bases each). The V end was cut by 9 bases, the J end by 0 bases, with 12 bases between. Germline values: CDR1 ENHRY, CDR2 SYGVKD. The CDR3 totals 15 residues. CDR3 sequence: CAMSEGPSGANVLTF. The CDR3 DNA follows: TGTGCCATGAGCGAGGGACCCTCTGGGGCCAACGTCCTGACTTTC.

CDR3 sequence (DNA): TGTGCCAGCAGCCAGGGGAAAGAGACCCAGTACTTC. Translation gives CASSQGKETQYF. This chain links TRBV5-6 with TRBJ2-5; D is perhaps TRBD1 (6 bases). Trimming removed 4 bases from V and 3 bases from J, with 7 bases in between. Germline lookup yields CDR1 SGHDT and CDR2 YYEEEE. The CDR3 consists of 12 residues. Drawing the rest from reference TRBV5-6 and TRBJ2-5, the complete variable domain is DAGVTQSPTHLIKTRGQQVTLRCSPKSGHDTVSWYQQALGQGPQFIFQYYEEEERQRGNFPDRFSGHQFPNYSSELNVNALLLGDSALYLCASSQGKETQYFGPGTRLLVL.

A single count supports this clone. J is TRBJ1-1 and V is TRBV12-2. TRBV12-2 represents a pseudogene. The CDR3 is 9 residues long. CDR3 region: CASRPRASF. CDR3 in DNA: TGTGCAAGTCGCCCGAGAGCGAGTTTT.

The chain carries TRBV11-2 and TRBJ2-2; 7 nucleotides agree with TRBD2. The CDR3 has 16 amino acids. J lost 2 bases, V lost 5 bases, and 8 bases had no gene match. Per the germline V gene, CDR1 is SGHAT and CDR2 is FQNNGV. The CDR3 coding sequence is TGTGCCAGCAGCCCCAGCGGGGTGTCTAACACCGGGGAGCTGTTTTTT. Its translation is CASSPSGVSNTGELFF. Full variable domain (remainder filled in from reference TRBV11-2 and TRBJ2-2): EAGVAQSPRYKIIEKRQSVAFWCNPISGHATLYWYQQILGQGPKLLIQFQNNGVVDDSQLPKDRFSAERLKGVDSTLKIQPAKLEDSAVYLCASSPSGVSNTGELFFGEGSRLTVL.

The J gene is TRBJ1-2, the V gene TRBV10-1; 11 nucleotides agree with TRBD1. Germline V gene lookup returns CDR1 WNHNN and CDR2 SYGVQD (reference sequence). The CDR3 totals 15 residues. V shed 9 bases, J shed 4 bases, and the junction held 10 bases outside the gene matches. CDR3 nucleotide sequence: TGCGCCAGTTCGTCGGGACAGGGGGACGTCTATGGCTACACCTTC. Protein: CASSSGQGDVYGYTF.

This chain connects TRBV7-3 to TRBJ2-2, with TRBD1 identical over 7 bases. J was trimmed by 1 base and V by 5 bases; bases with no gene match: 4. The CDR3 contains 15 residues. The germline V gene has CDR1 SGHTA and CDR2 FQGTGA. CDR3 region: CASSPDRMNTGELFF. In nucleotides, the CDR3 is TGTGCCAGCAGCCCGGACAGGATGAACACCGGGGAGCTGTTTTTT.

The CDR3 DNA is TGCGCCAGCAGCCAAGATCACGGGGTTGGGGAGACCCAGTACTTC. As protein: CASSQDHGVGETQYF. The rearrangement links TRBV4-3 to TRBJ2-5; a possible D gene is TRBD2 (5 bases). The CDR3 has 15 amino acids. The germline gives CDR1 LGHNA, CDR2 YSLEER. V shed 0 bases and J shed 5 bases, with 13 bases lying between them.

The chain joins TRBV5-1 to TRBJ1-2, with TRBD1 as a possible D gene (6 bases). The CDR3 runs 15 residues. Germline CDR1 and CDR2: SGHRS and YFSETQ. V lost 0 bases and J 2 bases, leaving 11 bases between the germline ends. The CDR3 is CASSLEAGANYGYTF. CDR3 in DNA: TGCGCCAGCAGCTTGGAAGCGGGGGCGAACTATGGCTACACCTTC. The whole variable domain, remainder taken from reference TRBV5-1 and TRBJ1-2, is KAGVTQTPRYLIKTRGQQVTLSCSPISGHRSVSWYQQTPGQGLQFLFEYFSETQRNKGNFPGRFSGRQFSNSRSEMNVSTLELGDSALYLCASSLEAGANYGYTFGSGTRLTVV.

The chain carries TRBV7-2 and TRBJ1-2; 8 nucleotides line up with TRBD1. Germline CDR1 and CDR2: SGHTA and FQGNSA. Trimming cost V 6 bases and J 3 bases; bases outside gene matches: 3. The CDR3 is 13 residues long. CDR3: CASSPDRDYGYTF. The CDR3 region has the DNA TGTGCCAGCAGTCCGGACAGGGACTATGGCTACACCTTC.

The J gene is TRBJ2-3, the V gene TRBV5-6; no definite D call. This CDR3 comprises 15 residues. CDR1 and CDR2 (germline): SGHDT, YYEEEE. Trimming shortened V by 1 base and J by 0 bases, and 9 bases separated the two germline ends. CDR3 sequence reads: CASSLLTDSTDTQYF. CDR3 sequence (DNA): TGTGCCAGCAGCTTGTTGACCGACAGCACAGATACGCAGTATTTT.

V gene TRBV10-3 combines with J gene TRBJ2-1, with D possibly being TRBD1 (6 bases). The CDR3 runs to 12 residues. V was pared by 10 bases and J by 3 bases, with 10 bases between. CDR1 is ENHRY, CDR2 SYGVKD, per germline. The CDR3 loop reads CATGQNYNEQFF. CDR3 bases: TGTGCCACCGGACAGAACTACAATGAGCAGTTCTTC.

V usage is TRBV5-4 and J usage is TRBJ1-6; possible D gene TRBD1, 5 bases. The germline V and J ends were trimmed by 0 bases and 6 bases, with 10 bases remaining between them. This CDR3 has 15 residues. Germline lookup yields CDR1 SGHNT and CDR2 YYREEE (reference sequence). CDR3 in amino acids: CASSLAGVSNSPLHF. As DNA, the CDR3 is TGTGCCAGCAGCTTGGCGGGGGTGAGTAATTCACCCCTCCACTTT.